This record covers a single T cell receptor (beta chain). Its specificity is unknown. Profiled with immunoSEQ multiplex PCR; TCRdb holds only in-frame clones, not every one. The sample includes around 31,000 clones, about 78% of them seen just once. This sample is drawn from a study of a mutant IDH1 vaccine in newly diagnosed glioma. Study-level background: There were eight vaccinations for patients, given in weeks 1, 3, 5, 7, 11, 15, 19 and 23. Patients arrived already treated with radiotherapy, temozolomide, or both, most having had both.

The time point denotes: week 11, during vaccination. Alongside topical imiquimod, each dose of vaccine comprised 300 ug of mutant IDH1 20-mer peptide. The sequence was obtained from a young man with glioma. Sample: PBMCs, taken from a glioma patient whose treatment included an IDH1 peptide vaccine.

CDR3 nucleotides: TGTGCCAGCAAAGAAAGGGGGGGCTCCTATAATTCACCCCTCCACTTT. Its protein is CASKERGGSYNSPLHF. The V and J genes are TRBV2 and TRBJ1-6; a possible D gene is TRBD1 (6 bases). The V end lost 7 bases, the J end lost 0 bases, and 13 bases lay between the germline ends. The V gene's germline CDR1 is SNHLY and CDR2 FYNNEI. The CDR3 spans 16 residues. Variable domain in full (rest from reference TRBV2 and TRBJ1-6): EPEVTQTPSHQVTQMGQEVILRCVPISNHLYFYWYRQILGQKVEFLVSFYNNEISEKSEIFDDQFSVERPDGSNFTLKIRSTKLEDSAMYFCASKERGGSYNSPLHFGNGTRLTVT.